There are many counts of the clone carrying this TCR beta chain. Its specificity is not known. Both iRepertoire HTBI primers and Arm-PCR of CDR3 regions were used to build the TCR beta libraries. TCRdb processed the multiplex PCR reads anew with MiXCR; each CDR3 protein has one entry. In the table there are approximately 400,000 distinct CDR3 sequences, 15% to 19% of which are singletons. The data stem from a study of regulatory T cells in long-lasting Graves disease. V was pared by 7 bases and J by 3 bases, with 25 bases between. The CDR3 has 18 residues. Germline CDR1 is MNHEY and CDR2 is SVGEGT. Study findings and constraints: Patients with persistent disease showed a bias toward TRBV28, TRBJ1-2 and TRBJ2-5.

As to time point: newly diagnosed GD, antithyroid drugs for less than 3 months. PBMC RNA served as the TCR library source. The source of this sequence is a female donor with Graves disease. The sequences come from peripheral blood mononuclear cells (PBMCs), collected at new diagnosis, from a patient treated with antithyroid drugs. The chain carries TRBV6-2 or TRBV6-3 and TRBJ2-1, with a possible D match to TRBD2 (6 bases). The chain's CDR3 is CASIRGFAGKTLYNEQFF. As DNA, the CDR3 is TGTGCCAGCATTCGGGGCTTCGCGGGAAAGACCCTCTACAATGAGCAGTTCTTC.